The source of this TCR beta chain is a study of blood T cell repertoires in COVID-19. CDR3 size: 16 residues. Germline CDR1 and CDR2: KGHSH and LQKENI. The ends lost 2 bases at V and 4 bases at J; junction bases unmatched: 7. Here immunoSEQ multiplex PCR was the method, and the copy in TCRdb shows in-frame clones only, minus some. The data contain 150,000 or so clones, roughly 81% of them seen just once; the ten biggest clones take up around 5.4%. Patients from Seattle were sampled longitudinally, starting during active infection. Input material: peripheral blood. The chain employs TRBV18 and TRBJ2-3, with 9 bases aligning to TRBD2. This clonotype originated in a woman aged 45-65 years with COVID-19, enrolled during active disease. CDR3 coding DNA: TGTGCCAGCTCACCATTGGTAGCGGGGGTTTCAGATACGCAGTATTTT. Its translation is CASSPLVAGVSDTQYF.